This TCR beta chain was sequenced for a study of cytomegalovirus exposure and HLA in healthy donors. Broader study findings: For most TCR sequences rarity was the rule, although some public TCRs occurred in many donors. Per a later analysis, HLA-associated TCR beta chains showed more clonal expansion than other, equally common TCR beta chains.

The germline CDR1 and CDR2 sequences are MNHEY and SVGAGI. The CDR3 consists of 14 residues. With 9 bases clipped from V and 3 bases from J, the junction kept 9 bases outside the gene matches. The PCR ran on 60 Vbeta and 13 Jbeta primers. Assay: immunoSEQ multiplex PCR; the TCRdb copy retains only in-frame clones and omits some. The sample shows 93,000 or so clones, roughly 70% of them seen only once. Worth noting for this clone: What it recognizes is unknown.

Sample: PBMCs. This sequence was found in a woman in her forties or fifties in good health and CMV-seronegative. V and J are TRBV6-5 and TRBJ2-7; TRBD2 matches 9 bases. The CDR3: CASKGRGGGYEQYF. The DNA of the CDR3 is TGTGCCAGTAAGGGGCGGGGGGGCGGCTACGAGCAGTACTTC.